Presented here are 4 T cell receptor beta chains from one specimen sequenced in a study of shared clonotypes between healthy human individuals. Naive CD8 cells lacked CD45RO and underwent positive selection for CCR7, leaving out terminally differentiated effector memory CD45RA+ cells. TCRdb's copy holds only in-frame clones and misses some; the assay was immunoSEQ multiplex PCR. The sample holds roughly 850,000 clones, 96% seen once. Sequenced material: naive CD8+ T cells sorted from blood. The origin of the receptors is a man aged 25-40 years in good health.

V usage is TRBV6-5 and J usage is TRBJ1-5, with D possibly TRBD1 on 5 matching bases. The CDR3 contains 13 residues. Germline V gene data show CDR1 as MNHEY and CDR2 as SVGAGI. V was cut by 7 bases and J by 4 bases, with 11 bases left in between. The CDR3 region has the DNA TGTGCCAGCAAGAAGGGGCTAAATCAGCCCCAGCATTTT. It specifies CASKKGLNQPQHF.

The chain employs TRBV4-1 and TRBJ1-5; a weak D match, TRBD1 (6 bases). The CDR3 contains 15 residues. Trimming took off 0 bases at V and 7 bases at J, with 13 bases between the two ends. Germline-derived CDR1 and CDR2 are MGHRA and YSYEKL. CDR3 residues: CASSQDRTVGQPQHF. In DNA form, the CDR3 reads TGCGCCAGCAGCCAAGATAGGACAGTCGGGCAGCCCCAGCATTTT.

Of note for this clone: Other DNA sequences in the same sample also yield this CDR3. The chain joins TRBV7-8 to TRBJ2-7; TRBD2 is a possible D gene (5 bases). The CDR3 runs 14 residues. In germline, CDR1 is SGHVS, CDR2 FQNEAQ. The V end lost 0 bases, the J end lost 2 bases, and 8 bases lay between the germline ends. The CDR3 DNA is TGTGCCAGCAGCTTAGCGGGAGAGACCTACGAGCAGTACTTC. The encoded protein is CASSLAGETYEQYF.

V gene TRBV5-1 combines with J gene TRBJ2-3; D remains unclear. CDR1 and CDR2 from the germline V gene are SGHRS and YFSETQ. The V gene lost 0 bases and the J gene lost 5 bases, with 4 bases spanning the gap. The CDR3 length is 12 residues. CDR3 sequence (DNA): TGCGCCAGCAGCTTGGAGCGAGATACGCAGTATTTT. Translation: CASSLERDTQYF.